Following are 13 T cell receptor beta chains from one sample sequenced in a study of long-term antiretroviral therapy in people with HIV. Version v3.0 of the immunoSEQ assay ran at survey level. Sequencing was performed with immunoSEQ multiplex PCR; in TCRdb, only in-frame clones are kept and a portion is missing. The sample has around 40,000 clones; about 94% are singletons. The sample was unsorted PBMCs, taken 4.1 years after starting antiretroviral therapy. All receptors derive from a woman between 50 and 59 years old with HIV.

This rearrangement joins TRBV27 to TRBJ1-1, with a tentative D call TRBD1 (5 bases). Germline V gene lookup returns CDR1 MNHEY and CDR2 SMNVEV (reference sequence). The CDR3 has 14 residues. Trimming took off 4 bases at V and 5 bases at J, with 14 bases between the two ends. The CDR3 coding sequence is TGTGCCAGCAGTTCACCCTACAGGAGGACTGAAGCTTTCTTT. The encoded protein is CASSSPYRRTEAFF.

V usage is TRBV15 and J usage is TRBJ1-5, with D hard to call. The CDR3 runs to 15 residues. Deletions cut 6 bases from V and 0 bases from J, with 12 bases between. The germline gives CDR1 LNHNV, CDR2 YYDKDF (reference sequence). In nucleotides, the CDR3 is TGTGCCACCAGGATTCGGCAGGATAGCAATCAGCCCCAGCATTTT. It specifies CATRIRQDSNQPQHF.

This chain connects TRBV9 to TRBJ2-7; 7 bases fit TRBD2. The J segment lost 3 bases and the V segment lost 2 bases, leaving 2 bases of the junction unmatched. Per germline, CDR1 SGDLS and CDR2 YYNGEE. The CDR3 is 13 amino acids. CDR3 region: CASSVGLLYEQYF. CDR3 in DNA: TGTGCCAGCAGCGTGGGACTACTCTACGAGCAGTACTTC.

J is TRBJ2-3 and V is TRBV7-9; no reliable D call. CDR3 size: 15 residues. CDR1 SEHNR and CDR2 FQNEAQ come from the germline V gene (reference sequence). Trimming removed 5 bases at V and 0 bases at J, with 12 bases between. CDR3 DNA: TGTGCCAGCAGCCGGACGGTGGGGAGCACAGATACGCAGTATTTT. Translated, it gives CASSRTVGSTDTQYF.

This clone appeared once. For the CDR3, the DNA is TGTGCCAGCAGTTACGCAGGGGAAACCGGGGAGCTGTTTTTT. Protein: CASSYAGETGELFF. The chain combines TRBV6-6 with TRBJ2-2; D possibly corresponds to TRBD1 (6 bases). The CDR3 covers 14 residues. Trimming pared 2 bases from V and 5 bases from J, leaving 9 bases between. Per germline, CDR1 MNHNY and CDR2 SVGAGI (reference sequence).

CDR3 protein: CASSQVDSGSYGYTF. CDR3 DNA: TGCGCCAGCAGCCAAGTAGATAGTGGGAGCTATGGCTACACCTTC. The chain uses TRBV4-3 and TRBJ1-2; D ambiguous. Germline V gene lookup returns CDR1 LGHNA and CDR2 YSLEER. Trimming shortened V by 1 base and J by 4 bases, and 13 bases separated the two germline ends. The CDR3 extends over 15 amino acids.

The chain has TRBV5-1 and TRBJ2-1, with 13 bases that match TRBD2. The trim removed 1 base at V and 3 bases at J, leaving 1 base unmatched. The CDR3 loop spans 16 amino acids. CDR1 and CDR2 (germline): SGHRS, YFSETQ. CDR3: CASSLTSGGGYNEQFF. The CDR3 nucleotides read TGCGCCAGCAGCTTGACTAGCGGGGGGGGCTACAATGAGCAGTTCTTC.

The J gene is TRBJ2-1, the V gene TRBV5-8, with D uncertain. The germline V gene encodes CDR1 SGHTS and CDR2 YDEGEE. The CDR3 covers 11 residues. Trimming took 4 bases from V and 10 from J, leaving 9 bases between them. In DNA form, the CDR3 reads TGTGCCAGCAGCCCCGTGCTAGAGCAGTTCTTC. This translates into CASSPVLEQFF.

The chain employs TRBV12-5 and TRBJ1-4; D is undetermined. The CDR3 consists of 13 residues. Germline assignment: CDR1 LGHNT and CDR2 FRNRAP. Between the trimmed V and J ends, which lost 7 bases and 5 bases, there was a span of 11 bases. The CDR3 bases are TGTGCTAGTGCCCTAGTCCTAAATGAAAAACTGTTTTTT. Translation: CASALVLNEKLFF.

This chain joins TRBV7-9 and TRBJ2-7; D call uncertain. Germline V CDR1 and CDR2: SEHNR, FQNEAQ (reference sequence). The CDR3 has 14 amino acids. Trimming took off 2 bases at V and 2 bases at J, with 10 bases between the two ends. The CDR3 DNA follows: TGTGCCAGCAGCTTAAACGCAGAAGCCTACGAGCAGTACTTC. Its translation: CASSLNAEAYEQYF.

V usage is TRBV15 and J usage is TRBJ2-7; D gene unclear. This CDR3 has 14 amino acids. Trimming took off 4 bases at V and 0 bases at J, with 10 bases between the two ends. Germline lookup yields CDR1 LNHNV and CDR2 YYDKDF (reference sequence). The CDR3 sequence is CATSMGRTSYEQYF. The DNA of the CDR3 is TGTGCCACCAGCATGGGCCGGACCTCCTACGAGCAGTACTTC.

The chain recombines TRBV4-1 with TRBJ2-1; no definite D call. Trimming took off 2 bases at V and 8 bases at J, with 7 bases between the two ends. From germline, CDR1 is MGHRA and CDR2 YSYEKL. This CDR3 contains 12 residues. As DNA, the CDR3 is TGCGCCAGCAGCCAATTCGGGTATGAGCAGTTCTTC. This gives the protein CASSQFGYEQFF.

The rearrangement uses TRBV10-2 and TRBJ2-3, with 13 positions matching TRBD2. The germline V gene has CDR1 WSHSY and CDR2 SAAADI. This CDR3 has 17 residues. J gave up 0 bases and V 6 bases, and 6 bases lay outside the gene matches. Here the CDR3 reads CASSGTSGAYSTDTQYF. CDR3 bases: TGCGCCAGCAGCGGGACTAGCGGGGCGTATAGCACAGATACGCAGTATTTT.